Here is one T cell receptor beta chain with its context. The target antigen is unknown. This entry comes from a study of glioma-infiltrating T cells after dendritic cell vaccination. Time point denoted: after dendritic cell vaccination, including at tumor progression/relapse. V was trimmed by 0 bases and J by 4 bases, leaving 15 bases between them. CDR1 and CDR2 from the germline V gene are LNHNV and YYDKDF (reference sequence). This CDR3 comprises 16 residues. This table comes from immunoSEQ multiplex PCR, and its TCRdb copy is limited to in-frame clones, with some not included. The sample consists of some 110,000 clones, around 87% of them appearing once. Study-wide points: Higher TCR clonality did not directly relate to longer survival.

The specimen was blood, collected after dendritic cell vaccination. This TCR was recovered from a human donor with glioblastoma. The genes are TRBV15 and TRBJ1-2; D gene ambiguous. CDR3 protein: CATSRDSSGLGYGYTF. CDR3 nucleotides: TGTGCCACCAGCAGAGACTCTAGTGGGTTGGGCTATGGCTACACCTTC. Based on the CDR3 plus reference TRBV15 and TRBJ1-2, the full variable domain is DAMVIQNPRYQVTQFGKPVTLSCSQTLNHNVMYWYQQKSSQAPKLLFHYYDKDFNNEADTPDNFQSRRPNTSFCFLDIRSPGLGDTAMYLCATSRDSSGLGYGYTFGSGTRLTVV.